The next 27 T cell receptor beta chains were all read from a single sample in a study of tumor-infiltrating lymphocytes in primary liver carcinoma. Both blood RNA, taken from unsorted whole blood, and germline DNA were extracted. The investigators made TCR beta cDNA from roughly 460 ng total RNA, using a constant-region primer. Three nested multiplex PCR rounds, a slightly modified ARM-PCR, produced the libraries for TCR beta. Both of the initial two PCR rounds ran for 10 cycles and employed TRBV1-TRBV30 forward primers alongside a C-beta reverse primer. TCRdb redid the calling of the multiplex PCR reads with MiXCR, one entry per CDR3 protein. Of around 330,000 distinct CDR3 sequences in the sample, approximately 58% were seen once. Sequenced sample: peripheral blood. The receptors shown here come from a woman in her twenties or thirties with primary liver carcinoma and hepatitis B virus infection.

In the case of this clonotype: One end of the junction is discordant with germline, which a read error may explain. The chain combines TRBV4-3 with TRBJ2-1, with D possibly being TRBD2 (6 bases). Germline V gene data show CDR1 as LGHNA and CDR2 as YSLEER. This CDR3 is 16 amino acids long. As DNA, the CDR3 is TGCACCAGCAGCCAAGATGCGGGAAGCTCCTACAATGAGAACTTCTTC. The encoded protein is CTSSQDAGSSYNENFF.

Only a few counts were recorded for this clonotype. This rearrangement joins TRBV18 to TRBJ2-1; TRBD2 matches 12 bases. The ends lost 3 bases at V and 9 bases at J; junction bases unmatched: 9. Germline lookup yields CDR1 KGHSH and CDR2 LQKENI. The CDR3 runs to 16 residues. CDR3 loop: CASSPETSGSTFEQFF. The DNA of the CDR3 is TGTGCCAGCTCACCGGAGACTAGCGGGAGTACCTTTGAGCAGTTCTTC.

V and J are TRBV11-2 and TRBJ2-7; D is tentatively TRBD1 or TRBD2 (6 bases each). CDR3 length: 13 residues. Germline CDR1 and CDR2: SGHAT and FQNNGV. V was clipped by 8 bases and J by 5 bases, with 16 bases between them. CDR3 coding DNA: TGTGCCAGCCGAGGAGGGGGTGTACACGAGCAGTACTTC. It is translated as CASRGGGVHEQYF.

As regards this clonotype: The junction departs from the called germline gene at one end, perhaps through a read error. The chain has TRBV12-3 or TRBV12-4 and TRBJ1-1; 8 bases fit TRBD1. CDR3 size: 14 residues. The CDR3 DNA is TGTACCAGCACCTGGACAGGGAGGAACACTGAAGCTTTCTTT. This codes for CTSTWTGRNTEAFF.

This clonotype was seen at least ten times. The J gene is TRBJ2-5, the V gene TRBV29-1; 7 bases align to TRBD1. CDR1 SQVTM and CDR2 ANQGSEA come from the germline V gene. V dropped 6 bases and J dropped 5; count of bases not matched to a gene: 12. The CDR3 spans 14 residues. This CDR3 reads CSVPGQARWETQYF. CDR3 in DNA: TGCAGCGTCCCTGGACAGGCGCGGTGGGAGACCCAGTACTTC.

This clonotype was detected a few times. The chain couples TRBV14 to TRBJ2-1; 8 bases are shared with TRBD2. The germline V gene encodes CDR1 SGHDN and CDR2 FVKESK. This CDR3 contains 16 residues. V trimming: 3 bases; J trimming: 4 bases; junction bases outside the gene matches: 8. The CDR3 nucleotides are TGTGCCAGCAGCCATACAGCGGGAGTAAGATACAATGAGCAGTTCTTC. Translation: CASSHTAGVRYNEQFF.

V gene TRBV6-6 combines with J gene TRBJ1-5, with D maybe TRBD1 (5 bases). Trimming cost V 4 bases and J 3 bases, with 10 bases left between them. CDR3 length: 14 amino acids. Germline loops: CDR1 MNHNY, CDR2 SVGAGI (reference sequence). The CDR3 sequence is CASSSDSHNQPQHF. CDR3 DNA sequence: TGTGCCAGCAGTTCTGACAGCCACAATCAGCCCCAGCATTTT.

On this clonotype: An end of the junction does not agree with germline; a read error may underlie this. The V gene is TRBV11-1, the J gene TRBJ2-1, with 8 bases fitting TRBD2. CDR3 length: 16 residues. Germline V gene lookup returns CDR1 SGHAT and CDR2 FQDESV (reference sequence). The CDR3 region is CASSSVGSGSFNVQFF. In DNA form, the CDR3 reads TGTGCCAGCAGCTCAGTAGGAAGCGGGAGTTTCAATGTGCAGTTCTTC.

As to this clonotype: Given the absence of the conserved phenylalanine or tryptophan at the CDR3 end, a read error is likely. J is TRBJ1-5 and V is TRBV29-1; no clear D. The germline gives CDR1 SQVTM, CDR2 ANQGSEA. The CDR3 is made up of 16 amino acids. With 0 bases removed from V and 9 bases from J, the gap between germline ends came to 21 bases. This CDR3 reads CSVEETPQTKIMPQHL. CDR3 nucleotides: TGCAGCGTTGAAGAGACCCCACAAACCAAAATTATGCCCCAGCATTTG.

In regard to this clonotype: One end of the junction is discordant with germline, which a read error may explain. V gene TRBV11-2 combines with J gene TRBJ2-3; D remains unclear. Germline CDR1 is SGHAT and CDR2 is FQNNGV. The CDR3 sequence is 16 residues long. In DNA, the CDR3 is TGTGGCAGCAGCTCAAGAACGGGCCTTGGCACTGATACGCAGTATTTT. Protein product: CGSSSRTGLGTDTQYF. Full variable domain (missing parts from reference TRBV11-2 and TRBJ2-3): EAGVAQSPRYKIIEKRQSVAFWCNPISGHATLYWYQQILGQGPKLLIQFQNNGVVDDSQLPKDRFSAERLKGVDSTLKIQPAKLEDSAVYLCGSSSRTGLGTDTQYFGPGTRLTVL.

Note on this clonotype: A read error is possible here, since a much larger clone lies one base away. The chain employs TRBV29-1 and TRBJ2-1; the D gene is possibly TRBD1 (6 bases). Per germline, CDR1 SQVTM and CDR2 ANQGSEA. This CDR3 has 12 amino acids. The CDR3 DNA is TGCAGCACAGGGAGAATCGGCAATAAGCAGTTCTTC. This gives the protein CSTGRIGNKQFF.

Remarks on this clonotype: The junction departs from germline at one end; a sequencing error may be responsible. The CDR3 reads CSAARRLGDEHYF. CDR3 coding DNA: TGCAGCGCGGCTAGACGGCTTGGGGACGAGCACTACTTC. This chain uses TRBV29-1 with TRBJ2-7; tentatively, D is TRBD1 or TRBD2 (5 bases each). CDR3 length: 13 amino acids. Per the germline V gene, CDR1 is SQVTM and CDR2 is ANQGSEA.

This clonotype was counted at least ten times. The V gene is TRBV11-2, the J gene TRBJ2-1, with 7 positions matching TRBD2. This CDR3 is 19 amino acids long. Germline values: CDR1 SGHAT, CDR2 FQNNGV. With 2 bases clipped from V and 0 bases from J, the junction kept 13 bases outside the gene matches. This CDR3 reads CASSLSPFGGGSSYNEQFF. The CDR3 DNA is TGTGCCAGCAGCTTAAGTCCTTTCGGGGGAGGGAGCTCCTACAATGAGCAGTTCTTC. The whole variable domain, remainder taken from reference TRBV11-2 and TRBJ2-1, is EAGVAQSPRYKIIEKRQSVAFWCNPISGHATLYWYQQILGQGPKLLIQFQNNGVVDDSQLPKDRFSAERLKGVDSTLKIQPAKLEDSAVYLCASSLSPFGGGSSYNEQFFGPGTRLTVL.

Of note for this clonotype: At one end, the junction sequence differs from germline, possibly due to a read error. V usage is TRBV11-3 and J usage is TRBJ2-1, with 9 positions matching TRBD2. The V gene's germline CDR1 is SGHNT and CDR2 YENEEA. CDR3 length: 15 residues. As DNA, the CDR3 is TGTGCCAGCGGCTTAGGAACTAGCGGGTTGCGGCCGCAGTTCTTC. It translates to CASGLGTSGLRPQFF.

Of note for this clonotype: At one of its ends the junction is not consistent with the germline gene, which may arise from a read error. The rearrangement uses TRBV11-1 and TRBJ2-7; 8 nucleotides line up with TRBD2. Germline CDR1 reads SGHAT; CDR2 reads FQDESV (reference sequence). The CDR3 runs to 15 residues. The CDR3 nucleotides read TGCGCCAGCAACTTAAACAGCGGGAGTGTATACGAGCAGTACTTC. Its protein is CASNLNSGSVYEQYF.

With respect to this clonotype: This may stem from a read error, because a much larger clone lies one nucleotide away. CDR3 residues: CVIRGRGDTGELFF. CDR3 in DNA: TGTGTCATCAGGGGCAGGGGGGACACCGGGGAGCTGTTTTTT. The chain carries TRBV10-3 and TRBJ2-2; weak D call: TRBD1 (7 bases). Germline V lookup: CDR1 ENHRY, CDR2 SYGVKD. This CDR3 is built from 14 residues.

The chain couples TRBV5-6 to TRBJ2-7; D is perhaps TRBD1 (6 bases). This CDR3 is built from 17 residues. Germline V gene sequence: CDR1 SGHDT, CDR2 YYEEEE. V was trimmed by 4 bases and J by 2 bases, leaving 22 bases between them. The CDR3 DNA reads as TGTGCCAGCAGCACATCAGACAATTCACAGGGAACCTACGAGCAGTACTTC. It encodes CASSTSDNSQGTYEQYF.

The rearrangement links TRBV2 to TRBJ1-4, with unresolved D. This CDR3 has 13 amino acids. Trimming removed 2 bases at V and 8 bases at J, with 9 bases between. Germline lookup yields CDR1 SNHLY and CDR2 FYNNEI. The CDR3 nucleotides read TGTGCCAGCAGTGAAATGGGCCGGGAAAAACTGTTTTTT. Its translation is CASSEMGREKLFF.

This chain uses TRBV10-3 with TRBJ2-3; 9 bases match TRBD2. Trimming took 7 bases from V and 5 from J; bases not matched to a gene: 7. The CDR3 runs to 14 residues. CDR1 is ENHRY, CDR2 SYGVKD, per germline. CDR3 sequence reads: CAIKPSGNVDTQYF. CDR3 in DNA: TGTGCCATCAAACCTAGCGGGAACGTAGATACGCAGTATTTT.

V is TRBV6-5 and J is TRBJ2-7; D remains ambiguous. In germline, CDR1 is MNHEY, CDR2 SVGAGI. This CDR3 contains 13 residues. CDR3 loop: CGTMRPGKAEQYF. The CDR3, as DNA: TGTGGCACCATGCGCCCTGGGAAGGCGGAGCAGTACTTC.

Concerning this clonotype itself: One end of the junction is discordant with germline, which a read error may explain. This chain links TRBV11-2 with TRBJ2-2; D gene unclear. CDR1 and CDR2 (germline): SGHAT, FQNNGV. The CDR3 is 13 amino acids. CDR3 residues: CANSPFATGELFF. Here the CDR3 DNA reads TGTGCCAACAGCCCCTTTGCCACCGGGGAGCTGTTTTTT.

Worth noting for this clonotype: The junction departs from the called germline gene at one end, perhaps through a read error. The CDR3 DNA follows: TGCGTCAGCAGCCAAAAAAGGGGGGGGGCCAACGTCCTGACTTTC. This sequence encodes CVSSQKRGGANVLTF. The chain couples TRBV4-1 to TRBJ2-6, with D perhaps TRBD1 (6 bases). The germline gives CDR1 MGHRA, CDR2 YSYEKL. The CDR3 has 15 residues.

The chain joins TRBV5-1 to TRBJ2-7; 7 nucleotides align to TRBD1. Germline values: CDR1 SGHRS, CDR2 YFSETQ. V was pared by 5 bases and J by 4 bases, with 6 bases of the junction left unmatched. This CDR3 is built from 13 residues. The CDR3: CASRPTGTYEQYF. Here the CDR3 DNA reads TGCGCCAGCAGACCGACAGGGACGTACGAGCAGTACTTC.

This clonotype occurred a few times. A junction boundary mismatches the germline segment, possibly from a read error. The chain uses TRBV28 and TRBJ2-4; D is undetermined. Germline CDR1 is MDHEN and CDR2 is SYDVKM. This CDR3 spans 11 amino acids. The CDR3: CAISTGPSLLF. CDR3 DNA: TGTGCCATCAGTACCGGGCCCTCCCTTCTCTTC.

The V and J genes are TRBV11-2 and TRBJ2-1; 7 bases agree with TRBD1. This CDR3 region has 14 residues. Trimming removed 2 bases from V and 16 bases from J; junction bases left unmatched: 14. Germline V gene data show CDR1 as SGHAT and CDR2 as FQNNGV. The CDR3 DNA reads TGTGCCAGCAGCTTACCCTTGACAGGGCATGTGCAATTCTTC. This codes for CASSLPLTGHVQFF.

In regard to this clonotype: An end of the junction differs from the germline gene, which may be a read error. Here the CDR3 DNA reads TGTGTCAGCAGCTCACTGGGGCGTAACGAGCAGTACTTC. Its translation is CVSSSLGRNEQYF. The chain combines TRBV11-2 with TRBJ2-7; D is possibly TRBD1 (5 bases). This CDR3 has 13 residues. Germline values: CDR1 SGHAT, CDR2 FQNNGV. Full variable domain (outside the CDR3, taken from reference TRBV11-2 and TRBJ2-7): EAGVAQSPRYKIIEKRQSVAFWCNPISGHATLYWYQQILGQGPKLLIQFQNNGVVDDSQLPKDRFSAERLKGVDSTLKIQPAKLEDSAVYLCVSSSLGRNEQYFGPGTRLTVT.

This clonotype was seen only once. A much larger clone sits a single nucleotide away, making a read error possible. The J gene is TRBJ2-2, the V gene TRBV6-1; tentatively, D is TRBD2 (5 bases). Per germline, CDR1 MNHNS and CDR2 SASEGT. V lost 0 bases, J lost 1 base, and 9 bases lay in between. CDR3 length: 16 amino acids. CDR3 nucleotides: TGTGCCAGCAGTGAAGCGATCGGGATGAACACCGGGGAGCTGTTTTTT. Translated: CASSEAIGMNTGELFF.